The 24 T cell receptor beta chains given below trace back to one sample, sequenced in a study of tumor-infiltrating lymphocytes in oesophageal squamous cell carcinoma. One entry per CDR3 protein, called by TCRdb with MiXCR from the PCR reads. The sample comprises about 14,000 distinct CDR3 sequences, roughly half of which are singletons, and 9% to 14% rests with the top ten. Source material: blood. These receptors originate from a female donor with esophageal squamous cell carcinoma.

CDR3 sequence: CASSLRRAAQGDSPLHF. The CDR3 DNA reads as TGTGCCAGCAGCTTACGACGCGCGGCCCAGGGCGATTCACCCCTCCACTTT. The gene calls are TRBV7-8 and TRBJ1-6; the D gene is possibly TRBD1 (5 bases). Germline V gene sequence: CDR1 SGHVS, CDR2 FQNEAQ. V was pared by 2 bases and J by 8 bases, with 19 bases between. The CDR3 spans 17 residues.

This chain joins TRBV28 and TRBJ1-1; no clear D gene. With the DNA end fitting TRBJ2-1 better, the J assignment may be wrong. Per the germline V gene, CDR1 is MDHEN and CDR2 is SYDVKM. The CDR3 contains 15 residues. This CDR3 is CASSPWAQAFGEQFF. The DNA for the CDR3 is TGTGCCAGCAGTCCCTGGGCTCAGGCCTTCGGGGAGCAGTTCTTC.

In DNA, the CDR3 is TGTGCCACCAGTGATCAGGGACTCTATGGCTACACCTTC. It is translated as CATSDQGLYGYTF. V is TRBV24-1 and J is TRBJ1-2; D possibly corresponds to TRBD1 (5 bases). Looked up from germline, CDR1 is KGHDR and CDR2 is SFDVKD. V was pared by 3 bases and J by 4 bases, with 8 bases between. The CDR3 extends over 13 amino acids.

The chain recombines TRBV7-9 with TRBJ2-1, with D perhaps TRBD2 (5 bases). The end of the DNA aligns better with TRBJ2-7, so the J call may be wrong. The CDR3 has 12 residues. Germline-derived CDR1 and CDR2 are SEHNR and FQNEAQ (reference sequence). The CDR3 loop is CASSPVGAEQYF. The DNA for the CDR3 is TGTGCCAGCAGCCCTGTGGGAGCGGAGCAGTACTTC.

As regards this clonotype: Lacking the conserved final phenylalanine or tryptophan, this CDR3 likely reflects a read error. It is unclear where the CDR3 begins or ends on the DNA, so no DNA is shown, and the CDR3 is as TCRdb lists it. The chain carries TRBV12-3 or TRBV12-4 and TRBJ2-4; the table's D call, TRBD1, has no DNA check behind it. The CDR3 is 8 residues long, ends included. This chain's CDR3 is CASSGGTG.

This chain connects TRBV7-9 to TRBJ2-7; D remains unclear. Trimming pared 4 bases from V and 3 bases from J, leaving 16 bases between. The CDR3 totals 15 residues. From germline, CDR1 is SEHNR and CDR2 FQNEAQ (reference sequence). CDR3: CASSSVIAAYYEQYF. DNA of the CDR3: TGTGCCAGCAGCTCAGTAATAGCTGCATACTACGAGCAGTACTTC.

The chain recombines TRBV12-3 or TRBV12-4 with TRBJ2-3, with D maybe TRBD1 (5 bases). Trimming cost V 8 bases and J 2 bases, with 11 bases left between them. The CDR3 runs 13 residues. This CDR3 reads CASRKGYTDTQYF. CDR3 sequence (DNA): TGTGCCAGCCGGAAGGGGTACACAGATACGCAGTATTTT.

By share, this clonotype counts as medium-sized. The chain carries TRBV28 and TRBJ1-2, with no clear D. The germline V gene encodes CDR1 MDHEN and CDR2 SYDVKM. With 10 bases removed from V and 4 bases from J, the gap between germline ends came to 13 bases. This CDR3 spans 12 amino acids. DNA of the CDR3: TGTGCCACCTTCTTAGTCGCCTATGGCTACACCTTC. Translating it yields CATFLVAYGYTF.

In this sample, this clonotype is medium-sized. V is TRBV11-2 and J is TRBJ2-7; 7 positions match TRBD1. The CDR3 is 14 amino acids. CDR1 is SGHAT and CDR2 is FQNNGV in the germline V gene. V shed 6 bases, J shed 2 bases, and the junction held 7 bases outside the gene matches. The CDR3 loop reads CASSRDRLAYEQYF. The DNA of the CDR3 is TGTGCCAGCAGTCGGGACAGATTAGCCTACGAGCAGTACTTC.

This clonotype is termed medium-sized. V gene TRBV6-1 combines with J gene TRBJ1-5; TRBD1 might be the D (6 bases). CDR1 is MNHNS, CDR2 SASEGT, per germline. V lost 3 bases and J lost 4, with 19 bases in between. This CDR3 contains 17 residues. The CDR3 reads CASSDDRINVLNQPQHF. CDR3 DNA: TGTGCCAGCAGTGATGACAGGATTAACGTCCTTAATCAGCCCCAGCATTTT.

This clonotype has ten or more counts. The chain has TRBV2 and TRBJ1-1; 7 bases are a match to TRBD1. Trimming removed 1 base from V and 11 bases from J; junction bases left unmatched: 4. CDR1 is SNHLY and CDR2 is FYNNEI in the germline V gene. The length of the CDR3 is 12 residues. The CDR3 loop reads CASSEGATGAFF. The CDR3 DNA sequence: TGTGCCAGCAGTGAAGGTGCGACAGGGGCTTTCTTT. The full variable domain, in which reference TRBV2 and TRBJ1-1 provide the parts outside the CDR3, is EPEVTQTPSHQVTQMGQEVILRCVPISNHLYFYWYRQILGQKVEFLVSFYNNEISEKSEIFDDQFSVERPDGSNFTLKIRSTKLEDSAMYFCASSEGATGAFFGQGTRLTVV.

The chain carries TRBV10-1 and TRBJ2-5; TRBD1 matches at 8 bases. Germline lookup yields CDR1 WNHNN and CDR2 SYGVQD (reference sequence). This CDR3 spans 14 amino acids. Unmatched junction bases numbered 3, after V lost 3 bases and J lost 3 bases. DNA of the CDR3: TGCGCCAGCAGTGATCCGGGACAGGAAGAGACCCAGTACTTC. It codes for CASSDPGQEETQYF.

Note on this clonotype: The junction and the germline gene differ at one end; a read error may be behind it. V gene TRBV7-6 combines with J gene TRBJ2-3, with a tentative D call TRBD1 (7 bases). CDR3 length equals 15 residues. The germline V gene has CDR1 SGHVS and CDR2 FNYEAQ. The CDR3 region has the DNA TGTGCCAGCAGCTTAGCGGAGGGGGCAGGGTCACCCCTCCACTTC. This encodes CASSLAEGAGSPLHF.

J is TRBJ2-3 and V is TRBV12-3 or TRBV12-4, with D unresolved. The CDR3 consists of 14 residues. V lost 2 bases and J lost 2, with 8 bases in between. The DNA of the CDR3 is TGTGCCAGCAGTTTATCCCGAAACACAGATACGCAGTATTTT. This encodes CASSLSRNTDTQYF.

This clonotype has only a few counts. The V gene is TRBV7-2, the J gene TRBJ2-5, with D unresolved. The J call is doubtful: the DNA matches TRBJ1-2 better. Germline-derived CDR1 and CDR2 are SGHTA and FQGNSA. The CDR3 has 12 residues. The CDR3 bases are TGTGCCAGCAGGTGGATGCAGAGTGGCTACACCTTC. Its protein is CASRWMQSGYTF.

The V gene is TRBV7-9, the J gene TRBJ2-5, with 7 bases matching TRBD1. The V and J ends lost 9 bases and 4 bases, in that order; junction bases with no gene match: 8. CDR1 is SEHNR, CDR2 FQNEAQ, per germline (reference sequence). This CDR3 region has 13 residues. The CDR3 is CASRPSGGETQYF. In DNA, the CDR3 is TGTGCCAGTAGACCCTCAGGGGGAGAGACCCAGTACTTC.

This rearrangement joins TRBV11-1 to TRBJ2-7; tentatively, D is TRBD1 (6 bases). The germline V and J ends were trimmed by 5 bases and 7 bases, with 24 bases remaining between them. This CDR3 has 16 amino acids. The germline gives CDR1 SGHAT, CDR2 FQDESV (reference sequence). The CDR3 protein is CASSRTGTNNYNEQYF. CDR3 DNA: TGTGCCAGCAGCCGTACCGGGACAAATAACTACAATGAGCAGTACTTC.

By share of the sample, this clonotype is medium-sized (0.01 to 0.1%). This rearrangement joins TRBV7-9 to TRBJ2-7; no definite D call. Trimming pared 3 bases from V and 8 bases from J, leaving 26 bases between. The V gene's germline CDR1 is SEHNR and CDR2 FQNEAQ (reference sequence). The CDR3 runs to 17 residues. Here the CDR3 DNA reads TGTGCCAGCAGCTTGAGTGGGCACCGCTCCGCCTACAGCAAGCAGTACTTC. Translation: CASSLSGHRSAYSKQYF.

The V call is TRBV5-1, the J call TRBJ1-1; a weak D match, TRBD1 (5 bases). The last part of the DNA fits TRBJ2-2 better; the J call may be wrong. The CDR3 is made up of 14 amino acids. Germline CDR1 and CDR2: SGHRS and YFSETQ. CDR3 DNA: TGCGCCAGCAGCTTGGACCCAGGGTTCGGGGAGCTGTTTTTT. Translated: CASSLDPGFGELFF.

This clonotype was seen only once. V and J are TRBV7-2 and TRBJ2-4; 7 bases line up with TRBD1. Near its end, the DNA agrees better with TRBJ2-7, so the J call may be wrong. Germline V gene data show CDR1 as SGHTA and CDR2 as FQGNSA. The CDR3 covers 15 residues. The DNA for the CDR3 is TGTGCCAGCAGCTTAGGGACAGGCGCGACCTACGAGCAGTACTTC. Translated, it gives CASSLGTGATYEQYF.

The chain carries TRBV7-6 and TRBJ2-5; D gene uncertain. V lost 2 bases and J 7 bases, leaving 8 bases between the germline ends. CDR1 and CDR2 from the germline V gene are SGHVS and FNYEAQ. CDR3 length: 12 residues. The CDR3 loop is CASSLPLSTQYF. As DNA, the CDR3 is TGTGCCAGCAGCTTACCCCTTTCGACCCAGTACTTC.

This clonotype qualifies as medium-sized. This chain uses TRBV4-1 with TRBJ2-1, with TRBD2 matching 11 bases. The ends lost 1 base at V and 8 bases at J; junction bases unmatched: 1. The germline gives CDR1 MGHRA, CDR2 YSYEKL. This CDR3 has 14 amino acids. The CDR3 coding sequence is TGCGCCAGCAGCCAAGTTAGCGGGAGGGATGAGCAGTTCTTC. Its protein product is CASSQVSGRDEQFF.

The rearrangement joins TRBV10-2 to TRBJ2-3, with unresolved D. This CDR3 is 16 amino acids long. The germline gives CDR1 WSHSY, CDR2 SAAADI. Trimming removed 3 bases from V and 0 bases from J, with 13 bases in between. The CDR3 is CASSEIVWKSTDTQYF. CDR3 bases: TGCGCCAGCAGTGAAATTGTTTGGAAGAGCACAGATACGCAGTATTTT.

By sample fraction, this clonotype is medium-sized. The chain recombines TRBV6-1 with TRBJ1-6; 8 bases line up with TRBD1. Trimming cost V 5 bases and J 5 bases; bases outside gene matches: 5. CDR3 length: 15 residues. Per the germline V gene, CDR1 is MNHNS and CDR2 is SASEGT. CDR3 bases: TGTGCCAGCAGTCGGACAGGGTTAGATAATTCACCCCTCCACTTT. This encodes CASSRTGLDNSPLHF.